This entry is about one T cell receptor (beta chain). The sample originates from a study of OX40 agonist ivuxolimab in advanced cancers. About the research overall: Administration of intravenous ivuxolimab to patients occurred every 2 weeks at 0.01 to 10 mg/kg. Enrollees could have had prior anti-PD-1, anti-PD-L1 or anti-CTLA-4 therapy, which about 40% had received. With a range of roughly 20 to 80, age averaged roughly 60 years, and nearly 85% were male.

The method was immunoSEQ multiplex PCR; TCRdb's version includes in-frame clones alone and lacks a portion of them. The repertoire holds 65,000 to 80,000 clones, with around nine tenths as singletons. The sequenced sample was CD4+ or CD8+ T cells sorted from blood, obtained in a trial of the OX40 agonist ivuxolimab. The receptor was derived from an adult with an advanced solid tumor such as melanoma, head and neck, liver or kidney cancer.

The CDR3 protein is CALPPQRSWGYTF. The CDR3 bases are TGTGCCCTTCCCCCCCAGAGGTCGTGGGGCTACACCTTC. The rearrangement joins TRBV19 to TRBJ1-2, with D unclear. This CDR3 spans 13 amino acids. The germline V and J ends were trimmed by 11 bases and 8 bases, with 21 bases remaining between them. Germline lookup yields CDR1 LNHDA and CDR2 SQIVND (reference sequence).